The 23 T cell receptor beta chains listed next were all sequenced from one sample in a study of radiation and T cells in renal cell carcinoma. The time point here: blood 4 weeks post-SBRT, at nephrectomy. Treatment here: 15 Gy SBRT to primary tumor, nephrectomy 4 weeks later. Some clones are missing from TCRdb's copy, which holds only in-frame ones; the method was immunoSEQ multiplex PCR. The profile shows 130,000 to 150,000 clones, approximately 86% of them singletons. The sample here was blood, taken from a patient whose treatment included radiotherapy and nephrectomy. The receptors here all came from a woman aged 45-65 years with renal cell carcinoma.

Only one count was recorded for this clone. The chain links TRBV7-2 to TRBJ1-3; a weak D match, TRBD1 (6 bases). V was cut by 5 bases and J by 3 bases, with 8 bases left in between. Germline CDR1 SGHTA, CDR2 FQGNSA. The CDR3 sequence is 13 residues long. CDR3 nucleotide sequence: TGTGCCAGCAGCAACAGGGTTGGAAACACCATATATTTT. It specifies CASSNRVGNTIYF.

This chain's CDR3 is CASSESTAGGIDTQYF. Here the CDR3 DNA reads TGCGCCAGCAGTGAGTCTACGGCGGGAGGAATAGATACGCAGTATTTT. The V and J genes are TRBV10-1 and TRBJ2-3; 8 bases align to TRBD2. The CDR3 has 16 amino acids. From germline, CDR1 is WNHNN and CDR2 SYGVQD (reference sequence). The J segment lost 5 bases and the V segment lost 0 bases, leaving 7 bases of the junction unmatched.

This clone was recorded only once. The J gene is TRBJ2-1, the V gene TRBV7-2, with a possible D match to TRBD1 (6 bases). The CDR3 consists of 19 residues. The V and J ends lost 4 bases and 8 bases respectively, with 30 bases between them. Germline CDR1 SGHTA, CDR2 FQGNSA. This CDR3 reads CASSSKVQGLYWVTDEQFF. CDR3 sequence (DNA): TGTGCCAGCAGCTCTAAGGTACAGGGCTTGTATTGGGTTACAGATGAGCAGTTCTTC.

This rearrangement joins TRBV19 to TRBJ2-1, with D hard to call. Germline loops: CDR1 LNHDA, CDR2 SQIVND (reference sequence). This CDR3 region has 12 residues. Trimming left V 5 bases short and J 4 bases short, with 6 bases between. This CDR3 is CASSRNYNEQFF. CDR3 bases: TGTGCCAGTAGTCGAAATTACAATGAGCAGTTCTTC. Looking up the rest from reference TRBV19 and TRBJ2-1 gives the full variable domain: DGGITQSPKYLFRKEGQNVTLSCEQNLNHDAMYWYRQDPGQGLRLIYYSQIVNDFQKGDIAEGYSVSREKKESFPLTVTSAQKNPTAFYLCASSRNYNEQFFGPGTRLTVL.

This chain connects TRBV18 to TRBJ1-6; the match to TRBD1 covers 7 bases. Germline loops: CDR1 KGHSH, CDR2 LQKENI. The junction had 11 bases not matched to a gene; V was cut back by 2 bases and J by 1 base. There are 19 residues in the CDR3. The CDR3: CASSPRAGDRVSYNSPLHF. The CDR3 DNA follows: TGTGCCAGCTCACCAAGGGCAGGAGACAGGGTATCCTATAATTCACCCCTCCACTTT. Based on the CDR3 plus reference TRBV18 and TRBJ1-6, the full variable domain is NAGVMQNPRHLVRRRGQEARLRCSPMKGHSHVYWYRQLPEEGLKFMVYLQKENIIDESGMPKERFSAEFPKEGPSILRIQQVVRGDSAAYFCASSPRAGDRVSYNSPLHFGNGTRLTVT.

The chain couples TRBV18 to TRBJ1-1; D is possibly TRBD1 (5 bases). V gave up 0 bases and J gave up 4 bases, with 9 bases separating them. Germline-derived CDR1 and CDR2 are KGHSH and LQKENI. This CDR3 comprises 14 residues. CDR3 residues: CASSPPGAGTEAFF. CDR3 nucleotide sequence: TGTGCCAGCTCACCACCCGGGGCCGGCACTGAAGCTTTCTTT.

This clone occurred a few times. This rearrangement joins TRBV14 to TRBJ1-1; possible D gene TRBD1, 6 bases. With 0 bases removed from V and 5 bases from J, the gap between germline ends came to 13 bases. From germline, CDR1 is SGHDN and CDR2 FVKESK. There are 15 residues in the CDR3. CDR3 bases: TGTGCCAGCAGCCAAGAAGGCAGGGGTCGGACTGAAGCTTTCTTT. The encoded protein is CASSQEGRGRTEAFF. The full variable domain, its missing parts supplied by reference TRBV14 and TRBJ1-1, is EAGVTQFPSHSVIEKGQTVTLRCDPISGHDNLYWYRRVMGKEIKFLLHFVKESKQDESGMPNNRFLAERTGGTYSTLKVQPAELEDSGVYFCASSQEGRGRTEAFFGQGTRLTVV.

The CDR3 DNA follows: TGTGCCAGCAGGGCAGACAATCCTTCACCCCTCCACTTT. This translates into CASRADNPSPLHF. V usage is TRBV2 and J usage is TRBJ1-6; D ambiguous. The germline V gene has CDR1 SNHLY and CDR2 FYNNEI. The CDR3 is made up of 13 amino acids. The V and J ends lost 6 bases and 9 bases respectively, with 12 bases between them.

This rearrangement joins TRBV18 to TRBJ2-5, with 7 bases identical to TRBD1. In germline, CDR1 is KGHSH, CDR2 LQKENI. The CDR3 extends over 14 amino acids. J was trimmed by 3 bases and V by 5 bases; bases with no gene match: 6. The CDR3 spells CASSMITGEETQYF. As DNA, the CDR3 is TGTGCCAGCTCAATGATTACAGGGGAAGAGACCCAGTACTTC.

J is TRBJ2-5 and V is TRBV5-4; TRBD1 aligns across 7 bases. Per the germline V gene, CDR1 is SGHNT and CDR2 is YYREEE (reference sequence). This CDR3 is 16 amino acids long. With 1 base clipped from V and 2 bases from J, the junction kept 8 bases outside the gene matches. The CDR3 region has the DNA TGTGCCAGCAGCTTGCAGGGGGATGGATTACAAGAGACCCAGTACTTC. Translation gives CASSLQGDGLQETQYF.

The genes are TRBV28 and TRBJ1-5; the D is unclear. V lost 6 bases and J 0 bases, leaving 9 bases between the germline ends. The germline CDR1 and CDR2 sequences are MDHEN and SYDVKM. The CDR3 sequence is 14 residues long. Written as DNA, the CDR3 is TGTGCCAGCAGGCGTCAGAGTAGCAATCAGCCCCAGCATTTT. This codes for CASRRQSSNQPQHF.

A few counts support this clone. The chain couples TRBV27 to TRBJ2-7; 7 nucleotides agree with TRBD1. CDR1 and CDR2 (germline): MNHEY, SMNVEV (reference sequence). With V trimmed by 5 bases and J by 4 bases, 11 bases remained unmatched. The CDR3 spans 15 residues. CDR3 in DNA: TGTGCCAGCAGTGTTGCAGGGGGATACGTATACGAGCAGTACTTC. This sequence encodes CASSVAGGYVYEQYF.

CDR3 residues: CASSQDGQPYSGANVLTF. The CDR3 DNA is TGCGCCAGCAGCCAAGATGGTCAGCCCTACTCTGGGGCCAACGTCCTGACTTTC. The chain recombines TRBV4-1 with TRBJ2-6, with D unclear. There are 18 residues in the CDR3. In germline, CDR1 is MGHRA, CDR2 YSYEKL. Trimming removed 0 bases at V and 0 bases at J, with 12 bases between.

This chain joins TRBV19 and TRBJ1-6; D possibly corresponds to TRBD1 (5 bases). Trimming shortened V by 1 base and J by 13 bases, and 17 bases separated the two germline ends. CDR3 length: 15 residues. Germline V gene sequence: CDR1 LNHDA, CDR2 SQIVND (reference sequence). DNA of the CDR3: TGTGCCAGTAGTATAGTTGGGGGATCGGCTTCGCCCCTCCACTTT. Translated: CASSIVGGSASPLHF.

The chain combines TRBV18 with TRBJ2-1; D is unclear. V was shortened by 2 bases and J by 3 bases, with 11 bases between the two germline ends. From germline, CDR1 is KGHSH and CDR2 LQKENI. This CDR3 is built from 15 residues. CDR3 sequence: CASSPSPGGYNEQFF. As DNA, the CDR3 is TGTGCCAGCTCACCAAGCCCAGGTGGCTACAATGAGCAGTTCTTC.

This clone was recorded a few times. The chain has TRBV7-2 and TRBJ1-3; D uncertain. Trimming shortened V by 1 base and J by 6 bases, and 4 bases separated the two germline ends. Germline V gene data show CDR1 as SGHTA and CDR2 as FQGNSA. The CDR3 sequence is 12 residues long. The CDR3 nucleotides read TGTGCCAGCAGCTTAGGCCCAAACACCATATATTTT. As protein: CASSLGPNTIYF.

This clone was seen just once. The chain links TRBV6-4 to TRBJ1-2; D gene ambiguous. Germline lookup yields CDR1 MRHNA and CDR2 SNTAGT. V lost 4 bases and J 0 bases, leaving 12 bases between the germline ends. The CDR3 has 15 residues. The CDR3 DNA sequence: TGTGCCAGCAGTGTGAACGGAATCTCTAACTATGGCTACACCTTC. Translating gives CASSVNGISNYGYTF.

The rearrangement uses TRBV5-1 and TRBJ2-1; 8 bases align to TRBD2. Germline loops: CDR1 SGHRS, CDR2 YFSETQ. V was pared by 0 bases and J by 9 bases, with 8 bases of the junction left unmatched. The CDR3 extends over 15 amino acids. The CDR3 region has the DNA TGCGCCAGCAGCTTGGATAGCGGGGTATCCGGTGAGCAGTTCTTC. Residues: CASSLDSGVSGEQFF.

The chain recombines TRBV18 with TRBJ1-4; 9 bases align to TRBD1. Germline V gives CDR1 KGHSH, CDR2 LQKENI. Trimming removed 2 bases from V and 7 bases from J; junction bases left unmatched: 11. This CDR3 is 17 amino acids long. The chain's CDR3 is CASSPARTGGASEKLFF. The CDR3 bases are TGTGCCAGCTCACCAGCCAGAACAGGGGGCGCGTCTGAAAAACTGTTTTTT.

The chain's CDR3 is CASSLVSAGLSYNEQFF. The CDR3 bases are TGTGCCAGCAGCTTAGTCTCTGCGGGACTCTCCTACAATGAGCAGTTCTTC. J is TRBJ2-1 and V is TRBV7-9; tentatively, D is TRBD2 (6 bases). CDR1 is SEHNR, CDR2 FQNEAQ, per germline (reference sequence). This CDR3 has 17 residues. V lost 1 base, J lost 0 bases, and 13 bases lay in between.

This sequence joins TRBV7-2 and TRBJ2-5; TRBD2 matches at 9 bases. Trimming took 3 bases from V and 5 from J; bases not matched to a gene: 4. The germline CDR1 and CDR2 sequences are SGHTA and FQGNSA. This CDR3 has 14 residues. The chain's CDR3 is CASSLGGGAETQYF. In nucleotides, the CDR3 is TGTGCCAGCAGCTTGGGCGGGGGGGCGGAGACCCAGTACTTC.

The chain links TRBV5-4 to TRBJ2-5; D unclear. Trimming pared 2 bases from V and 2 bases from J, leaving 10 bases between. Germline lookup yields CDR1 SGHNT and CDR2 YYREEE (reference sequence). The CDR3 has 14 residues. The CDR3 DNA reads TGTGCCAGCAGCTTCTACAGCTTACAAGAGACCCAGTACTTC. It specifies CASSFYSLQETQYF. The full variable domain, completed using reference TRBV5-4 and TRBJ2-5, is ETGVTQSPTHLIKTRGQQVTLRCSSQSGHNTVSWYQQALGQGPQFIFQYYREEENGRGNFPPRFSGLQFPNYSSELNVNALELDDSALYLCASSFYSLQETQYFGPGTRLLVL.

This chain connects TRBV10-3 to TRBJ2-1; 10 bases map to TRBD2. Trimming removed 4 bases from V and 9 bases from J; junction bases left unmatched: 9. Germline V gene data show CDR1 as ENHRY and CDR2 as SYGVKD. The CDR3 is 15 amino acids. CDR3 sequence: CAISGPQGLAFEQFF. The CDR3 coding sequence is TGTGCCATCAGTGGGCCCCAGGGACTAGCGTTTGAGCAGTTCTTC.